These T cell receptor beta chains were read from a single sample in a study of preoperative IRX-2 immunotherapy in early breast cancer. The method was immunoSEQ multiplex PCR; TCRdb's version includes in-frame clones alone and lacks a portion of them. The table records fewer than 35,000 clones, over 85% of them present only once. The sample consisted of tumor tissue, taken after IRX-2 immunotherapy. Every receptor here comes from a human donor with breast cancer. Both conserved end residues are part of each CDR3. The order of the fields is D gene, V gene, J gene, clone size, CDR3 protein, CDR3 DNA. A D gene is named only where the DNA matches it firmly. Some rows have no size entry. The others give once, few or many, or a class for an expanded clone.

D gene: TRBD2
V gene: TRBV11-3
J gene: TRBJ2-5
clone size: .
CDR3 protein: CASSRARGLAGIQETQYF
CDR3 DNA: TGTGCCAGCAGCCGCGCCCGAGGGCTAGCGGGGATACAAGAGACCCAGTACTTC

D gene: TRBD1
V gene: TRBV6-8
J gene: TRBJ2-7
clone size: .
CDR3 protein: CASSPGQWAGSYEQYF
CDR3 DNA: TGTGCCAGCAGTCCGGGACAGTGGGCTGGGTCCTACGAGCAGTACTTC

D gene: TRBD1
V gene: TRBV7-6
J gene: TRBJ2-2
clone size: .
CDR3 protein: CASSQVGTVLANTGELFF
CDR3 DNA: TGTGCCAGCTCTCAAGTTGGGACAGTGCTCGCGAACACCGGGGAGCTGTTTTTT

D gene: .
V gene: TRBV7-1
J gene: TRBJ1-3
clone size: .
CDR3 protein: CASSLVWGSAGNTIYF
CDR3 DNA: TGTGCCAGCAGCTTAGTATGGGGCTCAGCCGGAAACACCATATATTTT

D gene: .
V gene: TRBV19
J gene: TRBJ2-3
clone size: .
CDR3 protein: CASSIGGYTDTQYF
CDR3 DNA: TGTGCCAGTAGTATTGGGGGTTACACAGATACGCAGTATTTT

D gene: .
V gene: TRBV11-3
J gene: TRBJ2-7
clone size: .
CDR3 protein: CASSLVQKGYEQYF
CDR3 DNA: TGTGCCAGCAGCTTAGTCCAGAAAGGTTACGAGCAGTACTTC

D gene: TRBD1
V gene: TRBV5-1
J gene: TRBJ2-1
clone size: once
CDR3 protein: CASSSTGGVYNEQFF
CDR3 DNA: TGCGCCAGCAGCTCAACAGGGGGCGTATACAATGAGCAGTTCTTC

D gene: TRBD1
V gene: TRBV30
J gene: TRBJ1-2
clone size: .
CDR3 protein: CAWTPPGGGYGYTF
CDR3 DNA: TGTGCCTGGACCCCGCCAGGGGGCGGGTATGGCTACACCTTC

D gene: TRBD2
V gene: TRBV5-1
J gene: TRBJ2-2
clone size: once
CDR3 protein: CASSYSGLAGAGELFF
CDR3 DNA: TGCGCCAGCAGCTATAGTGGACTAGCGGGAGCCGGGGAGCTGTTTTTT

D gene: .
V gene: TRBV22-1
J gene: TRBJ1-5
clone size: .
CDR3 protein: CASKSGGQPQHF
CDR3 DNA: TGTGCCAGCAAGAGCGGGGGCCAGCCCCAGCATTTT

D gene: TRBD1
V gene: TRBV11-3
J gene: TRBJ1-2
clone size: .
CDR3 protein: CASSLSGTGPNYGYTF
CDR3 DNA: TGTGCCAGCAGCTTATCCGGGACAGGGCCTAACTATGGCTACACCTTC

D gene: .
V gene: TRBV5-1
J gene: TRBJ2-1
clone size: .
CDR3 protein: CASSLSGLNYNEQFF
CDR3 DNA: TGCGCCAGCAGCTTAAGTGGCTTAAACTACAATGAGCAGTTCTTC

D gene: TRBD2
V gene: TRBV5-1
J gene: TRBJ2-3
clone size: .
CDR3 protein: CASRPRLAGSTDTQYF
CDR3 DNA: TGCGCCAGCAGGCCGAGACTAGCGGGAAGCACAGATACGCAGTATTTT

D gene: TRBD1
V gene: TRBV15
J gene: TRBJ1-5
clone size: .
CDR3 protein: CATSRATAGGVYNQPQHF
CDR3 DNA: TGTGCCACCAGCAGAGCAACGGCAGGGGGCGTTTACAATCAGCCCCAGCATTTT

D gene: TRBD1
V gene: TRBV18
J gene: TRBJ2-3
clone size: .
CDR3 protein: CASSYGTGTDTQYF
CDR3 DNA: TGTGCCAGCTCTTACGGGACAGGGACGGATACGCAGTATTTT

D gene: .
V gene: TRBV19
J gene: TRBJ2-1
clone size: .
CDR3 protein: CASSFTQNTEQFF
CDR3 DNA: TGTGCCAGTAGTTTCACCCAGAATACAGAGCAGTTCTTC

D gene: TRBD2
V gene: TRBV15
J gene: TRBJ2-5
clone size: .
CDR3 protein: CATSRASGGETQYF
CDR3 DNA: TGTGCCACCAGCAGAGCGAGCGGGGGGGAGACCCAGTACTTC

D gene: .
V gene: TRBV12-5
J gene: TRBJ1-3
clone size: .
CDR3 protein: CATRRTSGNTIYF
CDR3 DNA: TGTGCCACCCGCCGGACATCTGGAAACACCATATATTTT

D gene: .
V gene: TRBV11-3
J gene: TRBJ2-2
clone size: .
CDR3 protein: CASSPYPGTGELFF
CDR3 DNA: TGTGCCAGCAGCCCCTACCCCGGGACCGGGGAGCTGTTTTTT

D gene: TRBD1
V gene: TRBV6-8
J gene: TRBJ1-1
clone size: .
CDR3 protein: CASSSTGWGATEAFF
CDR3 DNA: TGTGCCAGCAGTTCGACAGGGTGGGGTGCCACTGAAGCTTTCTTT

D gene: TRBD2
V gene: TRBV11-3
J gene: TRBJ2-7
clone size: .
CDR3 protein: CASSPAGTSSYEQYF
CDR3 DNA: TGTGCCAGCAGCCCCGCCGGGACTAGCAGCTACGAGCAGTACTTC

D gene: .
V gene: TRBV6-8
J gene: TRBJ1-1
clone size: .
CDR3 protein: CASSEGGRNTEAFF
CDR3 DNA: TGTGCCAGCTCTGAAGGGGGTAGGAACACTGAAGCTTTCTTT

D gene: TRBD1
V gene: TRBV9
J gene: TRBJ1-4
clone size: .
CDR3 protein: CASSPRQGANEKLFF
CDR3 DNA: TGTGCCAGCAGTCCTCGACAGGGAGCTAATGAAAAACTGTTTTTT

D gene: .
V gene: TRBV19
J gene: TRBJ2-3
clone size: .
CDR3 protein: CASSRTYTDTQYF
CDR3 DNA: TGTGCCAGTAGTCGGACATACACAGATACGCAGTATTTT

D gene: TRBD1
V gene: TRBV6-8
J gene: TRBJ1-6
clone size: .
CDR3 protein: CATGRTGGIEDRNSPLHF
CDR3 DNA: TGTGCCACCGGTAGGACAGGGGGGATTGAGGACCGGAATTCACCCCTCCACTTT

D gene: TRBD1
V gene: TRBV6-8
J gene: TRBJ1-6
clone size: .
CDR3 protein: CASSRGGRGSPLHF
CDR3 DNA: TGTGCCAGCAGCCGAGGGGGCCGAGGGTCACCCCTCCACTTT

D gene: TRBD1
V gene: TRBV5-1
J gene: TRBJ1-3
clone size: .
CDR3 protein: CANKDGDRRDSGNTIYF
CDR3 DNA: TGCGCCAACAAAGACGGGGACAGGCGAGACTCTGGAAACACCATATATTTT

D gene: .
V gene: TRBV28
J gene: TRBJ1-2
clone size: .
CDR3 protein: CASSLSRDRWYGYTF
CDR3 DNA: TGTGCCAGCAGTTTATCCCGGGACCGGTGGTATGGCTACACCTTC

D gene: TRBD1
V gene: TRBV19
J gene: TRBJ2-3
clone size: .
CDR3 protein: CASSPTGVTSTDTQYF
CDR3 DNA: TGTGCCAGTAGTCCTACAGGGGTTACTAGCACAGATACGCAGTATTTT

D gene: .
V gene: TRBV29-1
J gene: TRBJ1-1
clone size: .
CDR3 protein: CSVEKGDHRKAFF
CDR3 DNA: TGCAGCGTTGAAAAAGGGGATCATAGGAAAGCTTTCTTT

D gene: TRBD2
V gene: TRBV11-3
J gene: TRBJ2-7
clone size: once
CDR3 protein: CASSLGGGSYEQYF
CDR3 DNA: TGTGCCAGCAGCTTAGGGGGGGGCTCCTACGAGCAGTACTTC

D gene: .
V gene: TRBV6-8
J gene: TRBJ2-3
clone size: .
CDR3 protein: CAISAPGLSTDTQYF
CDR3 DNA: TGTGCCATCAGTGCCCCGGGACTCAGCACAGATACGCAGTATTTT

D gene: .
V gene: TRBV19
J gene: TRBJ2-2
clone size: .
CDR3 protein: CASSSPEYTGELFF
CDR3 DNA: TGTGCCAGTAGTAGCCCCGAGTACACCGGGGAGCTGTTTTTT

D gene: .
V gene: TRBV6-7
J gene: TRBJ2-1
clone size: .
CDR3 protein: CASTPRGARNEQFF
CDR3 DNA: TGTGCCAGTACACCGAGGGGGGCTAGGAATGAGCAGTTCTTC

D gene: .
V gene: TRBV29-1
J gene: TRBJ2-3
clone size: .
CDR3 protein: CSVLKWGASTDTQYF
CDR3 DNA: TGCAGCGTCCTTAAGTGGGGCGCTAGCACAGATACGCAGTATTTT

D gene: .
V gene: TRBV7-4
J gene: TRBJ2-2
clone size: .
CDR3 protein: CASSLEGTGELFF
CDR3 DNA: TGTGCCAGCAGCTTAGAGGGCACCGGGGAGCTGTTTTTT

D gene: .
V gene: TRBV11-3
J gene: TRBJ2-2
clone size: .
CDR3 protein: CASSLTAGAGTGELFF
CDR3 DNA: TGTGCCAGCAGCTTAACGGCCGGGGCGGGCACCGGGGAGCTGTTTTTT

D gene: TRBD2
V gene: TRBV2
J gene: TRBJ2-1
clone size: once
CDR3 protein: CASSLYPLAAYNEQFF
CDR3 DNA: TGTGCCAGCAGCCTTTACCCTCTAGCGGCCTACAATGAGCAGTTCTTC

D gene: .
V gene: TRBV6-7
J gene: TRBJ1-6
clone size: .
CDR3 protein: CASSRTTVNSPLHF
CDR3 DNA: TGTGCCAGCAGTAGAACGACGGTTAATTCACCCCTCCACTTT

D gene: .
V gene: TRBV28
J gene: TRBJ1-3
clone size: .
CDR3 protein: CASRRGHSSGNTIYF
CDR3 DNA: TGTGCCAGCAGAAGAGGACACAGCTCTGGAAACACCATATATTTT

D gene: .
V gene: TRBV18
J gene: TRBJ1-2
clone size: .
CDR3 protein: CASSPPGGNYGYTF
CDR3 DNA: TGTGCCAGCTCACCACCGGGGGGTAACTATGGCTACACCTTC

D gene: TRBD1
V gene: TRBV11-3
J gene: TRBJ1-2
clone size: .
CDR3 protein: CASSSGQGSYNGYTF
CDR3 DNA: TGTGCCAGCAGCTCGGGACAGGGGTCGTATAATGGCTACACCTTC

D gene: TRBD1
V gene: TRBV11-3
J gene: TRBJ2-1
clone size: .
CDR3 protein: CASSTQGYGSNEQFF
CDR3 DNA: TGTGCCAGCAGCACACAGGGGTATGGGAGCAATGAGCAGTTCTTC

D gene: TRBD1
V gene: TRBV6-8
J gene: TRBJ2-7
clone size: .
CDR3 protein: CASSSKTTGGREQYF
CDR3 DNA: TGTGCCAGCAGCTCTAAAACTACAGGGGGCCGCGAGCAGTACTTC

D gene: TRBD2
V gene: TRBV19
J gene: TRBJ2-7
clone size: .
CDR3 protein: CASSNGLATEQYF
CDR3 DNA: TGTGCCAGTAGTAACGGACTAGCTACAGAGCAGTACTTC

D gene: TRBD1
V gene: TRBV28
J gene: TRBJ2-3
clone size: .
CDR3 protein: CASSSWTGGLADTQYF
CDR3 DNA: TGTGCCAGCAGTTCATGGACAGGGGGTTTAGCAGATACGCAGTATTTT

D gene: .
V gene: TRBV30
J gene: TRBJ1-2
clone size: .
CDR3 protein: CALWGSSYYGYTF
CDR3 DNA: TGTGCCTTATGGGGCAGTTCATACTATGGCTACACCTTC

D gene: .
V gene: TRBV15
J gene: TRBJ1-6
clone size: .
CDR3 protein: CATSRGGDYNSPLHF
CDR3 DNA: TGTGCCACCAGCAGAGGCGGAGACTATAATTCACCCCTCCACTTT

D gene: .
V gene: TRBV18
J gene: TRBJ1-1
clone size: once
CDR3 protein: CASSPNAKNTEAFF
CDR3 DNA: TGTGCCAGCTCACCGAACGCCAAGAACACTGAAGCTTTCTTT